Each of the 20 T cell receptor beta chains below was sequenced from the same sample in a study of T cell repertoires in cytomegalovirus infection. Via MiXCR, TCRdb re-called the reads, giving one row per CDR3 protein. The table lists approximately 500,000 distinct CDR3 sequences, about 10% of them singletons, with 10% to 13% in the top ten. The sample taken for sequencing was PBMCs. The receptors derive from a human donor in good health (CMV status not recorded). Some clones in this sample may be carry-over from other donors' samples.

This clonotype was counted ten times or more. For the CDR3, the DNA is TGTGCCAGCAGCTTATCCGGGCCCAGCACAGATACGCAGTATTTT. Its translation: CASSLSGPSTDTQYF. The genes are TRBV7-3 and TRBJ2-3; D gene uncertain. V lost 2 bases to trimming and J lost 0 bases, with 9 bases between them. This CDR3 comprises 15 residues. Germline V lookup: CDR1 SGHTA, CDR2 FQGTGA. The complete variable domain, with remaining parts taken from reference TRBV7-3 and TRBJ2-3, reads GAGVSQTPSNKVTEKGKYVELRCDPISGHTALYWYRQSLGQGPEFLIYFQGTGAADDSGLPNDRFFAVRPEGSVSTLKIQRTERGDSAVYLCASSLSGPSTDTQYFGPGTRLTVL.

Of note for this clonotype: A junction boundary mismatches the germline segment, possibly from a read error. CDR3 sequence: CSAFRTGGSYELYF. Here the CDR3 DNA reads TGCAGTGCGTTTAGGACAGGGGGGTCCTACGAGCTGTACTTC. This chain connects TRBV20-1 to TRBJ2-7; TRBD1 matches at 10 bases. The CDR3 loop spans 14 amino acids. CDR1 and CDR2 (germline): DFQATT, SNEGSKA (reference sequence).

V is TRBV11-2 and J is TRBJ1-6; D ambiguous. CDR1 SGHAT and CDR2 FQNNGV come from the germline V gene. The V and J ends lost 5 bases and 9 bases respectively, with 11 bases between them. The CDR3 spans 13 residues. The CDR3 is CASSEMVGSPLHF. The CDR3 DNA follows: TGTGCCAGCAGCGAAATGGTCGGTTCACCCCTCCACTTT.

Many counts were recorded for this clonotype. The gene calls are TRBV11-2 and TRBJ2-1; 7 positions match TRBD1. CDR3 length equals 14 residues. Germline V gene data show CDR1 as SGHAT and CDR2 as FQNNGV. V dropped 5 bases and J dropped 10; count of bases not matched to a gene: 11. CDR3 residues: CASSNDRVSKEQFF. DNA of the CDR3: TGTGCCAGCAGCAATGACAGGGTATCGAAGGAGCAGTTCTTC.

The table lists this clonotype with many counts. The chain links TRBV25-1 to TRBJ1-5; D possibly corresponds to TRBD1 (5 bases). Germline-derived CDR1 and CDR2 are MGHDK and SYGVNS. The length of the CDR3 is 14 residues. With 3 bases removed from V and 4 bases from J, the gap between germline ends came to 10 bases. The CDR3 loop reads CASSDDSRNQPQHF. CDR3 nucleotide sequence: TGTGCCAGCAGTGACGACAGCAGAAATCAGCCCCAGCATTTT.

This clonotype has only a few counts. The chain links TRBV3-1 to TRBJ2-2; D uncertain. The CDR3 is 11 amino acids. Germline CDR1 reads LGHDT; CDR2 reads YNNKEL (reference sequence). V gave up 3 bases and J gave up 6 bases, with 2 bases separating them. For the CDR3, the DNA is TGTGCCAGCAGCCACTCCGGGGAGCTGTTTTTT. As protein: CASSHSGELFF.

This clonotype was detected many times. The V call is TRBV12-3 or TRBV12-4, the J call TRBJ2-4; D perhaps matches TRBD1 (5 bases). This CDR3 has 17 amino acids. Trimming stripped 3 bases from V and 2 bases from J, with 17 bases between. CDR3 loop: CASSFKDPQGPKNIQYF. The CDR3 DNA is TGTGCCAGCAGTTTCAAGGACCCCCAGGGCCCCAAAAACATTCAGTACTTC.

This clonotype appeared many times. V usage is TRBV7-2 and J usage is TRBJ2-1; D assignment may be TRBD1 or TRBD2 (5 bases each). V was pared by 1 base and J by 9 bases, with 19 bases between. The CDR3 runs to 16 residues. Per germline, CDR1 SGHTA and CDR2 FQGNSA. CDR3 sequence: CASSLDGASRGIEQFF. CDR3 DNA sequence: TGTGCCAGCAGCTTAGATGGGGCTTCCCGGGGTATTGAGCAGTTCTTC.

The chain is built from TRBV10-3 and TRBJ2-1; D not certain. Trimming pared 3 bases from V and 8 bases from J, leaving 8 bases between. Per germline, CDR1 ENHRY and CDR2 SYGVKD. The CDR3 is 12 amino acids. The CDR3 loop reads CAISEAADEQFF. CDR3 sequence (DNA): TGTGCCATCAGTGAAGCCGCCGATGAGCAGTTCTTC.

Only a few counts were recorded for this clonotype. V and J are TRBV27 and TRBJ2-7; D perhaps matches TRBD1 (5 bases). Germline V lookup: CDR1 MNHEY, CDR2 SMNVEV (reference sequence). The CDR3 spans 14 residues. V dropped 6 bases and J dropped 3 bases, with 15 bases sitting between them. CDR3 sequence: CASRVRQGGYEQYF. CDR3 bases: TGTGCCAGCAGAGTACGTCAGGGTGGCTACGAGCAGTACTTC.

The chain carries TRBV29-1 and TRBJ2-4; no definite D call. CDR1 is SQVTM and CDR2 is ANQGSEA in the germline V gene. Trimming pared 7 bases from V and 0 bases from J, leaving 10 bases between. CDR3 length: 13 amino acids. In DNA, the CDR3 is TGCAGCGGGCAGCCTTTAGCCAAAAACATTCAGTACTTC. This codes for CSGQPLAKNIQYF.

At least ten counts were recorded for this clonotype. CDR3 nucleotides: TGTGCCAGCAGCATGACGACAGTAGGACGCCCAGGGTACTTC. This translates into CASSMTTVGRPGYF. The rearrangement joins TRBV7-2 to TRBJ2-5; D is possibly TRBD1 (5 bases). The CDR3 runs to 14 residues. V shed 5 bases and J shed 13 bases, with 23 bases lying between them. Germline assignment: CDR1 SGHTA and CDR2 FQGNSA.

This clonotype showed up just a few times. The gene calls are TRBV20-1 and TRBJ2-1; 7 bases align to TRBD2. The CDR3 is 14 amino acids. CDR1 is DFQATT, CDR2 SNEGSKA, per germline (reference sequence). V gave up 1 base and J gave up 5 bases; unmatched junction bases: 5. The CDR3 bases are TGCAGTGCTAGAGGTACTAGCGTAAACAATGAGCAGTTCTTC. Amino acid sequence: CSARGTSVNNEQFF.

There are many counts of this clonotype. V usage is TRBV29-1 and J usage is TRBJ2-7; TRBD2 aligns across 10 bases. The CDR3 covers 13 residues. Trimming cost V 1 base and J 6 bases; bases outside gene matches: 3. CDR1 and CDR2 (germline): SQVTM, ANQGSEA. The CDR3 DNA sequence: TGCAGCGTTGAAGGGAGCGGGGGGGCCGAGCAGTACTTC. Protein: CSVEGSGGAEQYF.

V is TRBV28 and J is TRBJ2-2; perhaps TRBD1 as D (7 bases). There are 16 residues in the CDR3. Looked up from germline, CDR1 is MDHEN and CDR2 is SYDVKM. V was shortened by 4 bases and J by 4 bases, with 16 bases between the two germline ends. CDR3 protein: CASSSGVGGFTGELFF. CDR3 in DNA: TGTGCCAGCAGTTCGGGAGTAGGGGGCTTCACCGGGGAGCTGTTTTTT. Variable domain in full (rest from reference TRBV28 and TRBJ2-2): DVKVTQSSRYLVKRTGEKVFLECVQDMDHENMFWYRQDPGLGLRLIYFSYDVKMKEKGDIPEGYSVSREKKERFSLILESASTNQTSMYLCASSSGVGGFTGELFFGEGSRLTVL.

The table lists this clonotype with many counts. V is TRBV13 and J is TRBJ1-2; D may be TRBD1 (6 bases). V lost 0 bases and J 4 bases, leaving 12 bases between the germline ends. The CDR3 consists of 15 residues. The germline V gene encodes CDR1 PRHDT and CDR2 FYEKMQ (reference sequence). CDR3 region: CASSLGTGTTYGYTF. In DNA form, the CDR3 reads TGTGCCAGCAGCTTAGGGACAGGAACTACCTATGGCTACACCTTC.

This clonotype was observed a handful of times. The V gene is TRBV7-9, the J gene TRBJ2-6; D remains unclear. CDR1 is SEHNR, CDR2 FQNEAQ, per germline (reference sequence). The CDR3 is 10 residues long. The CDR3 coding sequence is TGTGTAGGTCCCGACAACGTCCTGACTTTC. Translated, it gives CVGPDNVLTF.

This clonotype came up many times. The V call is TRBV14, the J call TRBJ2-5; 10 bases align to TRBD1. The junction had 4 bases not matched to a gene; V was cut back by 5 bases and J by 1 base. The CDR3 is 15 residues long. Germline CDR1 and CDR2: SGHDN and FVKESK. CDR3 loop: CASSVRTGGQETQYF. DNA for the CDR3: TGTGCCAGCAGCGTACGGACAGGGGGCCAAGAGACCCAGTACTTC.

This clonotype was seen ten or more times. Relative to the germline gene, one junction end is altered; a read error may explain this. The V gene is TRBV7-6, the J gene TRBJ1-6, with unresolved D. CDR1 and CDR2 (germline): SGHVS, FNYEAQ. This CDR3 is 11 amino acids long. CDR3 nucleotide sequence: TGTGCCAGCAGCCCACCGGATGCCAAGCCCTTT. This sequence encodes CASSPPDAKPF.

Only a few counts were recorded for this clonotype. This sequence joins TRBV3-1 and TRBJ1-2; D is uncertain. Germline V gives CDR1 LGHDT, CDR2 YNNKEL (reference sequence). This CDR3 is 14 amino acids long. Deletions cut 0 bases from V and 2 bases from J, with 7 bases between. The CDR3 DNA sequence: TGTGCCAGCAGCCAAGAAGTGGGGAACTATGGCTACACCTTC. Translated: CASSQEVGNYGYTF.